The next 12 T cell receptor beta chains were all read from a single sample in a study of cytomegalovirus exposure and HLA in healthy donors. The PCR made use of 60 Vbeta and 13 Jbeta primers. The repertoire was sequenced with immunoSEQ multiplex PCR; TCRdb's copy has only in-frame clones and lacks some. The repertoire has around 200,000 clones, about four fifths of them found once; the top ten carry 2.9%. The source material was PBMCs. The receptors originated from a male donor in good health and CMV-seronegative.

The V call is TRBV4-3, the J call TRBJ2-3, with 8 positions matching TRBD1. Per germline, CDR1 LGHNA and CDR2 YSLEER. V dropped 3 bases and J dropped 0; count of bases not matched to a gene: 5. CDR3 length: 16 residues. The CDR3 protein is CASSHRTGLSTDTQYF. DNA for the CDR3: TGCGCCAGCAGCCACCGGACAGGGCTTAGCACAGATACGCAGTATTTT.

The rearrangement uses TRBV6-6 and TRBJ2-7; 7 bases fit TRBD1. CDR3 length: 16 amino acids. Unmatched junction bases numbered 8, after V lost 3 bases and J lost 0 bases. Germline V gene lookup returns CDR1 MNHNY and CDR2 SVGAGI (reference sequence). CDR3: CASSYGDRASSYEQYF. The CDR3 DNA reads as TGTGCCAGCAGTTATGGCGACAGGGCCAGCTCCTACGAGCAGTACTTC.

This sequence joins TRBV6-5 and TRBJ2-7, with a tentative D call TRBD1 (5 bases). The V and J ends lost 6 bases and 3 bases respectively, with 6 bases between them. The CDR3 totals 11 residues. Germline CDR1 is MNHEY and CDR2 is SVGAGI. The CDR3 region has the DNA TGTGCCAGCAGGGACAACTACGAGCAGTACTTC. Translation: CASRDNYEQYF.

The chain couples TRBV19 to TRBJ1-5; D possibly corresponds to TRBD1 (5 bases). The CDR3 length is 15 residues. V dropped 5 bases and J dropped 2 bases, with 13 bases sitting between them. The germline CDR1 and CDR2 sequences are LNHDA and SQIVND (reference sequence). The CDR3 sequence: CASSGTLGGNQPQHF. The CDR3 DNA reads TGTGCCAGTAGTGGGACTCTGGGTGGCAATCAGCCCCAGCATTTT.

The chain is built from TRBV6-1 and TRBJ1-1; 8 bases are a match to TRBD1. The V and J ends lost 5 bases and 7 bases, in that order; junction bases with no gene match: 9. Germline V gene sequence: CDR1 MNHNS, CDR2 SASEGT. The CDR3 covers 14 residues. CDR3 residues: CASSFQAGGGEAFF. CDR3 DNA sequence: TGTGCCAGCAGTTTCCAGGCAGGGGGCGGTGAAGCTTTCTTT.

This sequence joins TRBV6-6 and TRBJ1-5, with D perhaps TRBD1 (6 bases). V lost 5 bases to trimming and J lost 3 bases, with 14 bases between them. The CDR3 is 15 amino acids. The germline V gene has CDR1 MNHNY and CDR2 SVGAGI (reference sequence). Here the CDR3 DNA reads TGTGCCAGCAGTACCGAAGACAGGATCAATCAGCCCCAGCATTTT. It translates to CASSTEDRINQPQHF.

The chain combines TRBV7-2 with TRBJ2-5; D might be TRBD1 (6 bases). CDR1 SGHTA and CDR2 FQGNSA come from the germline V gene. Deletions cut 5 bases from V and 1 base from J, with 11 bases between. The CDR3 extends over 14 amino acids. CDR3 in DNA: TGTGCCAGCAGCATCGACAGGACCCAAGAGACCCAGTACTTC. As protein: CASSIDRTQETQYF.

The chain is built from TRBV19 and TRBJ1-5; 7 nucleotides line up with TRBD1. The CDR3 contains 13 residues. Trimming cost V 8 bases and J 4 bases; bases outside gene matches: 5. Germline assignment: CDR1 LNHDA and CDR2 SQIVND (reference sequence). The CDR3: CASHRDRNQPQHF. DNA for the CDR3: TGTGCCAGTCACCGGGACAGAAATCAGCCCCAGCATTTT.

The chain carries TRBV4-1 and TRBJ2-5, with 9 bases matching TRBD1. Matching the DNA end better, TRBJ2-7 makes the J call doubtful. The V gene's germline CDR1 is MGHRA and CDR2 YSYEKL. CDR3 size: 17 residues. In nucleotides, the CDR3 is TGCGCCAGCAGCCAAAGAATTCTGGGACAGGGCTTGTACGAGCAGTACTTC. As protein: CASSQRILGQGLYEQYF.

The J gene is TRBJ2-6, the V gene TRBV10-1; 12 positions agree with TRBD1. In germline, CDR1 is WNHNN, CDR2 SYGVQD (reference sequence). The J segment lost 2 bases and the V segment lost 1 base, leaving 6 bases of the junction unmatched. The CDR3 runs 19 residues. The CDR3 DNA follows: TGCGCCAGCAGTGAGTTACCGGGACAGGGGGCGCCTGGGGCCAACGTCCTGACTTTC. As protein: CASSELPGQGAPGANVLTF.

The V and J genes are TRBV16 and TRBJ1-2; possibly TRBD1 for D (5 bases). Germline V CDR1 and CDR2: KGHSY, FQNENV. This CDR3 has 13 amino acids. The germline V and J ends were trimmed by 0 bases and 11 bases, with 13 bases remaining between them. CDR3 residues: CASSQSGQGWYTF. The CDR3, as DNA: TGTGCCAGCAGCCAATCAGGTCAGGGTTGGTACACCTTC. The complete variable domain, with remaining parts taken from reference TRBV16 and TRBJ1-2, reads GEEVAQTPKHLVRGEGQKAKLYCAPIKGHSYVFWYQQVLKNEFKFLISFQNENVFDETGMPKERFSAKCLPNSPCSLEIQATKLEDSAVYFCASSQSGQGWYTFGSGTRLTVV.

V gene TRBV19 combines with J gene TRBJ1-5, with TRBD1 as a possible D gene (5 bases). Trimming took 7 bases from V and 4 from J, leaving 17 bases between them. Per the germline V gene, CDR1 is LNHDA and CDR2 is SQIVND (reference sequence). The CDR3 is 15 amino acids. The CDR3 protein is CASIPRAGINQPQHF. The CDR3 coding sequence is TGTGCCAGTATCCCTAGGGCAGGGATAAATCAGCCCCAGCATTTT.